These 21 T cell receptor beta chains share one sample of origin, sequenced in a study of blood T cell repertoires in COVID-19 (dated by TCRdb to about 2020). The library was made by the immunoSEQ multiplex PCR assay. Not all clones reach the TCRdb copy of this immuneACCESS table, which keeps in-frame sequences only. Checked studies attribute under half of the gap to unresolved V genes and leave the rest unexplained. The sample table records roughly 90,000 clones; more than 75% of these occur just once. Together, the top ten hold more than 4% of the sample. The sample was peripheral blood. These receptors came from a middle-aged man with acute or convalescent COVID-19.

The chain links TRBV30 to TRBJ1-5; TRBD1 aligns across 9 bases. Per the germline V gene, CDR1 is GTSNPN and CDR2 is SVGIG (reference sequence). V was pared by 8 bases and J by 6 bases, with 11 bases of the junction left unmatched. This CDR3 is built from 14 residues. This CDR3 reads CAGHRGQDGQPQHF. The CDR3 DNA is TGTGCCGGCCACAGGGGGCAGGACGGTCAGCCCCAGCATTTT.

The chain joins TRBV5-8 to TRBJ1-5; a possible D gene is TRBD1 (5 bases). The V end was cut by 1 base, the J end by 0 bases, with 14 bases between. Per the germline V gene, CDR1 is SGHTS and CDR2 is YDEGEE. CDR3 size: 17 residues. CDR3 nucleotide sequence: TGTGCCAGCAGCTTGCGTTCAGGGTTGTATAGCAATCAGCCCCAGCATTTT. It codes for CASSLRSGLYSNQPQHF.

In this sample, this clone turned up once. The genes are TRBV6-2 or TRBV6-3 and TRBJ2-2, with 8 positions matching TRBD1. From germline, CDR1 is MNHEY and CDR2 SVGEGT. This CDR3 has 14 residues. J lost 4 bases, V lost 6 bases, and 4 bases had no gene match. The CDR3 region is CASSLDRGTGELFF. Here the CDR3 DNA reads TGTGCCAGCAGCCTCGACAGGGGCACCGGGGAGCTGTTTTTT.

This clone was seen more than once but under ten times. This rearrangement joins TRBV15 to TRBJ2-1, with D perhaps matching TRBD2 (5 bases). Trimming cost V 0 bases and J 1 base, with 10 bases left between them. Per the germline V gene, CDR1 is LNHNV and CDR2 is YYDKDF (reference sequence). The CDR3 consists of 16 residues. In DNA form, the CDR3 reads TGTGCCACCAGCAGAGATAGGACTGGATCCTACAATGAGCAGTTCTTC. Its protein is CATSRDRTGSYNEQFF.

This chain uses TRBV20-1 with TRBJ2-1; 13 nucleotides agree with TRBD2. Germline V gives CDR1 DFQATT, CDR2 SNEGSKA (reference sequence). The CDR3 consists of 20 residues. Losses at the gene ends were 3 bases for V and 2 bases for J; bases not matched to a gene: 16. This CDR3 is CSASYPPGLAGAGAYNEQFF. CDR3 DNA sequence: TGCAGTGCTAGTTACCCCCCCGGACTAGCGGGAGCGGGGGCCTACAATGAGCAGTTCTTC.

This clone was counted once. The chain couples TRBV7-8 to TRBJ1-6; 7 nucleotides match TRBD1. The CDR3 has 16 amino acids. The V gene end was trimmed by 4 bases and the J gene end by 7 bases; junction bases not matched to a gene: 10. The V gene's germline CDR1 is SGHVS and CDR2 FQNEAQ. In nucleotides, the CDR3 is TGTGCCAGCAGCTGGGACCCGGGACAGCCAAATTCACCCCTCCACTTT. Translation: CASSWDPGQPNSPLHF.

CDR3 in amino acids: CASSSRDWGNEQFF. CDR3 nucleotides: TGTGCCAGCAGCTCCCGGGACTGGGGCAATGAGCAGTTCTTC. The chain links TRBV7-9 to TRBJ2-1; a possible D gene is TRBD2 (6 bases). Germline loops: CDR1 SEHNR, CDR2 FQNEAQ (reference sequence). The V end lost 4 bases, the J end lost 6 bases, and 13 bases lay between the germline ends. CDR3 size: 14 residues.

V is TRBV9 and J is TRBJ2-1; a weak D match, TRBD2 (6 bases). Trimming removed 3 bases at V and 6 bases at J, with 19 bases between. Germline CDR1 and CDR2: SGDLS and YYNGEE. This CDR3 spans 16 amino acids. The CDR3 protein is CASSGTRDSPINEQFF. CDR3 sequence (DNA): TGTGCCAGCAGCGGAACGAGGGACTCGCCGATCAATGAGCAGTTCTTC.

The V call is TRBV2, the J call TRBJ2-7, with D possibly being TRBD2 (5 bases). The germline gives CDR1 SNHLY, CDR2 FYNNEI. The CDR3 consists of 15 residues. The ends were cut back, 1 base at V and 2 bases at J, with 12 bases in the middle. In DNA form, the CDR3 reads TGTGCCAGCAGTGAAGTAGCGTGGCAGGCCTACGAGCAGTACTTC. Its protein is CASSEVAWQAYEQYF.

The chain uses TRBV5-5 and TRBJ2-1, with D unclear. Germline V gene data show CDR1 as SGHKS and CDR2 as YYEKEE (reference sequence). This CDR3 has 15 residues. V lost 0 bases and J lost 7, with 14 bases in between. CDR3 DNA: TGTGCCAGCAGCTTGGAGGCGGCGGTGAGGAATGAGCAGTTCTTC. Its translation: CASSLEAAVRNEQFF.

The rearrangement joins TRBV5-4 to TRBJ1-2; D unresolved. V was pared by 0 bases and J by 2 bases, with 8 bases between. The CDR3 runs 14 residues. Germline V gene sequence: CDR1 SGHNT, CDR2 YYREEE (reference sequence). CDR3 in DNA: TGTGCCAGCAGCTTGGAACAGCTCAACTATGGCTACACCTTC. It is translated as CASSLEQLNYGYTF.

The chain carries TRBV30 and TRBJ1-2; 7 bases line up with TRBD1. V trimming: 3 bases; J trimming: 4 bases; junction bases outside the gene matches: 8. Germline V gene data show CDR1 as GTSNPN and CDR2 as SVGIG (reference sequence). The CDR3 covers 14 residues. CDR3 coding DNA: TGTGCCTGGAGGAGAGACAGGGCGGGCTATGGCTACACCTTC. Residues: CAWRRDRAGYGYTF.

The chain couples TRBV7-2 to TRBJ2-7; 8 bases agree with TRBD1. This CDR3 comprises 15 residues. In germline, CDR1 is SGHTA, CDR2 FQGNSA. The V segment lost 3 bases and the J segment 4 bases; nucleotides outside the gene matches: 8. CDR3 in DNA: TGTGCCAGCAGCTTCCAGGGGGCAGGTCAGTACGAGCAGTACTTC. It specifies CASSFQGAGQYEQYF.

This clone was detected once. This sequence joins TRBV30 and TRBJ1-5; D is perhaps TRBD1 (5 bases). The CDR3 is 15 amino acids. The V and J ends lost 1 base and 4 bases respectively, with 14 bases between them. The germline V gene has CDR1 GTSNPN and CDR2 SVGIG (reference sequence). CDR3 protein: CAWSARGGWNQPQHF. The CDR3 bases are TGTGCCTGGAGTGCACGGGGGGGTTGGAATCAGCCCCAGCATTTT.

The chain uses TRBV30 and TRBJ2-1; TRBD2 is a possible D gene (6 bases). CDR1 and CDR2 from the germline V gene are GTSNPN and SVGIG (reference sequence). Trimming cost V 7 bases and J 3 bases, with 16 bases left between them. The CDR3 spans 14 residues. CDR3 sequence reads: CASVGRTSYNEQFF. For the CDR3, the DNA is TGTGCCTCAGTCGGGAGAACGAGCTACAATGAGCAGTTCTTC.

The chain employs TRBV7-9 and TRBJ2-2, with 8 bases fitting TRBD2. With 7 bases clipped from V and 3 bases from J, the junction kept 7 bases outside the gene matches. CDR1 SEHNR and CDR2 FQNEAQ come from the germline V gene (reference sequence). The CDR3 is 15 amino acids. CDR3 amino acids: CASTPGGGHTGELFF. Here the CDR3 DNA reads TGTGCCAGCACCCCTGGCGGGGGGCACACCGGGGAGCTGTTTTTT. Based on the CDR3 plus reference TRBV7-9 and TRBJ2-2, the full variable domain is DTGVSQNPRHKITKRGQNVTFRCDPISEHNRLYWYRQTLGQGPEFLTYFQNEAQLEKSRLLSDRFSAERPKGSFSTLEIQRTEQGDSAMYLCASTPGGGHTGELFFGEGSRLTVL.

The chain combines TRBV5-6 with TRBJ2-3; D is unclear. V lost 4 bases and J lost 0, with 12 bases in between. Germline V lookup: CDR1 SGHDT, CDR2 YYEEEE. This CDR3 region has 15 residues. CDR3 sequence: CASSQTGLSTDTQYF. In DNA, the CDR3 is TGTGCCAGCAGCCAGACGGGTTTAAGCACAGATACGCAGTATTTT. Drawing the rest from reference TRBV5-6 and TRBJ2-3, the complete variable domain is DAGVTQSPTHLIKTRGQQVTLRCSPKSGHDTVSWYQQALGQGPQFIFQYYEEEERQRGNFPDRFSGHQFPNYSSELNVNALLLGDSALYLCASSQTGLSTDTQYFGPGTRLTVL.

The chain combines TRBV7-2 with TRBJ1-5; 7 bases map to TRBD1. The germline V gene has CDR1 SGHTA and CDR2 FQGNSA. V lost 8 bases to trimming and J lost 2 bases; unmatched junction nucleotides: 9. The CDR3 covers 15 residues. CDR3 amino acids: CASSRQGSGNQPQHF. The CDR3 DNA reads TGTGCCAGCTCCAGACAGGGTTCGGGCAATCAGCCCCAGCATTTT.

The DNA for the CDR3 is TGTGCCAGCAGCCCGGGGACTAGCCTAACAGATACGCAGTATTTT. This translates into CASSPGTSLTDTQYF. The rearrangement links TRBV14 to TRBJ2-3; 9 bases fit TRBD2. Germline V gene lookup returns CDR1 SGHDN and CDR2 FVKESK. CDR3 length: 15 amino acids. Germline trimming cut 4 bases from V and 3 bases from J; bases unmatched to any gene: 5.

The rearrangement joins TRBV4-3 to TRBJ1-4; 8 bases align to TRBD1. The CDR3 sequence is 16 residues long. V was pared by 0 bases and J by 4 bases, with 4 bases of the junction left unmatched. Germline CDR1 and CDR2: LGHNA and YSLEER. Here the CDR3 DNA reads TGCGCCAGCAGCCAAGAAACGGGACAGGATAATGAAAAACTGTTTTTT. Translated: CASSQETGQDNEKLFF.

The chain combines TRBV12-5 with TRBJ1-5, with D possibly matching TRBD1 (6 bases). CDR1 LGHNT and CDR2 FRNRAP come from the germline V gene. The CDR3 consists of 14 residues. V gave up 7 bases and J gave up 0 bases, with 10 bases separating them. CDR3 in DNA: TGTGCTAGTGCTCGGGACATTAGCAATCAGCCCCAGCATTTT. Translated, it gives CASARDISNQPQHF.